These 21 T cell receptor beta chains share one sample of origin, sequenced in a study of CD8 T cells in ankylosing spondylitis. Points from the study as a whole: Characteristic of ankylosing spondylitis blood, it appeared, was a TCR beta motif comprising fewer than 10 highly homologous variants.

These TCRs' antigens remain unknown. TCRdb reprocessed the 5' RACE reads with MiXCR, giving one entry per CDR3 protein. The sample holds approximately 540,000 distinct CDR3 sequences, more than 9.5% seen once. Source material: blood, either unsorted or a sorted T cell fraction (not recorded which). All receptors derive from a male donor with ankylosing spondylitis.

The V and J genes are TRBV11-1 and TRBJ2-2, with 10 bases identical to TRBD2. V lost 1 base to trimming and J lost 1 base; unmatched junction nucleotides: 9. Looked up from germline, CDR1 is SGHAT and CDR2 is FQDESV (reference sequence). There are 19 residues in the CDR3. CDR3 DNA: TGTGCCAGCAGCTTAGTGCCTAGCGGGAGAAAAGGGAACACCGGGGAGCTGTTTTTT. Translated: CASSLVPSGRKGNTGELFF.

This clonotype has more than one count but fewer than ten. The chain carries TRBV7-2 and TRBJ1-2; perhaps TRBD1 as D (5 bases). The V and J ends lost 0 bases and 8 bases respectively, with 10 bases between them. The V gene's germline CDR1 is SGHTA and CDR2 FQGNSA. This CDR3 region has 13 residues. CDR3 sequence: CASSLAGGEGYTF. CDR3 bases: TGTGCCAGCAGCTTAGCTGGAGGGGAGGGCTACACCTTC.

This chain's CDR3 is CASSVAGLSTDTQYF. CDR3 bases: TGTGCCAGCAGCGTAGCAGGACTTAGCACAGATACGCAGTATTTT. The rearrangement links TRBV9 to TRBJ2-3, with a weak D call TRBD2 (5 bases). Germline CDR1 SGDLS, CDR2 YYNGEE. V was shortened by 0 bases and J by 0 bases, with 8 bases between the two germline ends. CDR3 size: 15 residues.

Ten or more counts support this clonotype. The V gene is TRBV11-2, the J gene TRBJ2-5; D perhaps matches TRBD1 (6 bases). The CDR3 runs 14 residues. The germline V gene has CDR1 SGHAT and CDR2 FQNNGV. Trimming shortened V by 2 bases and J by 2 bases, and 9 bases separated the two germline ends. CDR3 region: CASSLRGGQETQYF. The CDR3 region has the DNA TGTGCCAGCAGCTTAAGAGGGGGACAAGAGACCCAGTACTTC.

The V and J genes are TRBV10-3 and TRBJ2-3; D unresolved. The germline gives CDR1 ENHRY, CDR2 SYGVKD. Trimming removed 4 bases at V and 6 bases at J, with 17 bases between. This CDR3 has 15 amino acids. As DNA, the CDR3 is TGTGCCATCAGTGTACTTCCACCATCCCGGGATACGCAGTATTTT. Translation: CAISVLPPSRDTQYF.

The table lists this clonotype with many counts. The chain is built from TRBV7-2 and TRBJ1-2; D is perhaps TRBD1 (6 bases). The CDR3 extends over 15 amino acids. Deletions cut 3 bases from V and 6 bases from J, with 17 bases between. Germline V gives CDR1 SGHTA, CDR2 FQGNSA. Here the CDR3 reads CASSFTTGKFDGYTF. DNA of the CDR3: TGTGCCAGCAGCTTCACCACAGGGAAATTCGATGGCTACACCTTC.

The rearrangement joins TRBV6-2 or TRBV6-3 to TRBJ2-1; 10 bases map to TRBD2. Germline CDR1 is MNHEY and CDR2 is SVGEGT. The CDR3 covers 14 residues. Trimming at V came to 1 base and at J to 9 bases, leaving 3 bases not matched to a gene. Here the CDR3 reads CASSYYLAGVEQFF. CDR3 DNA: TGTGCCAGCAGTTACTACCTAGCGGGAGTTGAGCAGTTCTTC.

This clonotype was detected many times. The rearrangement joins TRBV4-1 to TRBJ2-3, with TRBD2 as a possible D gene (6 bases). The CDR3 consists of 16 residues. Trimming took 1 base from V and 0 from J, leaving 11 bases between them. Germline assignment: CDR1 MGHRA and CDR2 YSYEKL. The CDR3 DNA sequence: TGCGCCAGCAGCCAAGCGGGAGTCCCTAGCACAGATACGCAGTATTTT. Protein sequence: CASSQAGVPSTDTQYF.

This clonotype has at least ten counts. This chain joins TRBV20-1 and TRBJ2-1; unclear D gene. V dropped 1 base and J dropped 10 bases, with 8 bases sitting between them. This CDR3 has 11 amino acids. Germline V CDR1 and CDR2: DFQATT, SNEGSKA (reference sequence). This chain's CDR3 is CSARGAEEQFF. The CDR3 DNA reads TGCAGTGCTAGAGGGGCTGAGGAGCAGTTCTTC.

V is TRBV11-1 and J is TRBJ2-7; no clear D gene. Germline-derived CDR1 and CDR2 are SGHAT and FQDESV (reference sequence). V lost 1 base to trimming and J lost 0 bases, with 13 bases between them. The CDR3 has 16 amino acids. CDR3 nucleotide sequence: TGTGCCAGCAGCTTAGAGACCGGATTAAGCTCCTACGAGCAGTACTTC. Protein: CASSLETGLSSYEQYF.

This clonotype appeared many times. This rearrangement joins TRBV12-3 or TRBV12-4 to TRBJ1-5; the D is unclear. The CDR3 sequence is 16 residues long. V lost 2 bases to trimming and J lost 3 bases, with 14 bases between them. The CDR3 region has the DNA TGTGCCAGCAGTTTATACACCACAGAACTCAATCAGCCCCAGCATTTT. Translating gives CASSLYTTELNQPQHF.

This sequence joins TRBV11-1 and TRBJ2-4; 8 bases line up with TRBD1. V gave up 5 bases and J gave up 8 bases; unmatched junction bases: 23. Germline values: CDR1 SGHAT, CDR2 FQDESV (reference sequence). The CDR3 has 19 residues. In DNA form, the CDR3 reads TGTGCCAGCAGCCCAGGGGGCCGAGGTAGGGTGGGAACCCAGGACATTCAGTACTTC. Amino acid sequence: CASSPGGRGRVGTQDIQYF.

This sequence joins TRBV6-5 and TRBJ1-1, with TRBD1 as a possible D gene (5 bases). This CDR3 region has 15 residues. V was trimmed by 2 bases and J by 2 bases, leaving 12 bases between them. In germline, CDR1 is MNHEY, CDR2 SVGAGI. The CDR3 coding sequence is TGTGCCAGCAGTTACGGGGGAATTGTTAACACTGAAGCTTTCTTT. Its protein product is CASSYGGIVNTEAFF.

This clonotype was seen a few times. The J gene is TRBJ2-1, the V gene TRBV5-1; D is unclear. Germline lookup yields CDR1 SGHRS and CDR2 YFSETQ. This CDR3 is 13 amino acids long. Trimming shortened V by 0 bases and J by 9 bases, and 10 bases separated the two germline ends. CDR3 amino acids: CASSLDQWVEQFF. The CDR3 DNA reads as TGCGCCAGCAGCTTGGATCAGTGGGTTGAGCAGTTCTTC.

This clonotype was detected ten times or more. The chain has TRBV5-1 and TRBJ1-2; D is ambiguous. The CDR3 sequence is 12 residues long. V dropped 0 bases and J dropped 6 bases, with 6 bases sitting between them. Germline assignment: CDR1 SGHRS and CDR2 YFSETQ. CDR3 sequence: CASSLDWDGYTF. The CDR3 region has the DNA TGCGCCAGCAGCTTGGATTGGGATGGCTACACCTTC. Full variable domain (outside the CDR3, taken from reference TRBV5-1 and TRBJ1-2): KAGVTQTPRYLIKTRGQQVTLSCSPISGHRSVSWYQQTPGQGLQFLFEYFSETQRNKGNFPGRFSGRQFSNSRSEMNVSTLELGDSALYLCASSLDWDGYTFGSGTRLTVV.

In DNA form, the CDR3 reads TGTGCCACCAGTGATTTGACGGTCTTGGAGCAGTTCTTC. It specifies CATSDLTVLEQFF. V usage is TRBV24-1 and J usage is TRBJ2-1; D is uncertain. V lost 0 bases and J 10 bases, leaving 9 bases between the germline ends. This CDR3 has 13 amino acids. The germline V gene encodes CDR1 KGHDR and CDR2 SFDVKD.

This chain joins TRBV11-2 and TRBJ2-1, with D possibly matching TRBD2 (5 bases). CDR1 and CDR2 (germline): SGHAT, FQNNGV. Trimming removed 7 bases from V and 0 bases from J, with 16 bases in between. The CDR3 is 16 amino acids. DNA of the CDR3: TGTGCCAGCATCCTTGGAGGCGCGAGCTCCTACAATGAGCAGTTCTTC. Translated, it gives CASILGGASSYNEQFF.

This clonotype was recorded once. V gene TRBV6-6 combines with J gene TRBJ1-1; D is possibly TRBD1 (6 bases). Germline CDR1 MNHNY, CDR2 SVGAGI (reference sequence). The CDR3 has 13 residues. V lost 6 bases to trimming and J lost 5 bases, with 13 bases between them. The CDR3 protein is CASRYRVETEAFF. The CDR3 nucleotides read TGTGCCAGCAGATACAGGGTAGAGACTGAAGCTTTCTTT.

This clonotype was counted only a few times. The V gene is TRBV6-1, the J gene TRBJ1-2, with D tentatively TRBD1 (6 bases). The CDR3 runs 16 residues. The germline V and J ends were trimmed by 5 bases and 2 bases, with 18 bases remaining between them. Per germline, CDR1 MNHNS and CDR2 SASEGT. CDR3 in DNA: TGTGCCAGCAGTCCCTCACAGGGCAATGGAAACTATGGCTACACCTTC. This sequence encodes CASSPSQGNGNYGYTF.

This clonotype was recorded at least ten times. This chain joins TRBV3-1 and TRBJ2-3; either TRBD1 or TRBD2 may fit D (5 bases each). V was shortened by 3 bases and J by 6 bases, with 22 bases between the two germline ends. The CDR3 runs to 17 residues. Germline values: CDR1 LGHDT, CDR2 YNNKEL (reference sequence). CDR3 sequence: CASSHRDLHRLGDTQYF. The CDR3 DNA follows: TGTGCCAGCAGCCACAGGGACCTCCACCGATTGGGGGATACGCAGTATTTT.

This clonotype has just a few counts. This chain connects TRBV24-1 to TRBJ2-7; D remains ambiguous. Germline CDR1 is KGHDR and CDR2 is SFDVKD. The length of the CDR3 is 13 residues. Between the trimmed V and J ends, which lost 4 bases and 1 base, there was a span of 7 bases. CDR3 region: CATSEAESYEQYV. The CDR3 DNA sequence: TGTGCCACCAGTGAGGCGGAATCCTACGAGCAGTACGTC.